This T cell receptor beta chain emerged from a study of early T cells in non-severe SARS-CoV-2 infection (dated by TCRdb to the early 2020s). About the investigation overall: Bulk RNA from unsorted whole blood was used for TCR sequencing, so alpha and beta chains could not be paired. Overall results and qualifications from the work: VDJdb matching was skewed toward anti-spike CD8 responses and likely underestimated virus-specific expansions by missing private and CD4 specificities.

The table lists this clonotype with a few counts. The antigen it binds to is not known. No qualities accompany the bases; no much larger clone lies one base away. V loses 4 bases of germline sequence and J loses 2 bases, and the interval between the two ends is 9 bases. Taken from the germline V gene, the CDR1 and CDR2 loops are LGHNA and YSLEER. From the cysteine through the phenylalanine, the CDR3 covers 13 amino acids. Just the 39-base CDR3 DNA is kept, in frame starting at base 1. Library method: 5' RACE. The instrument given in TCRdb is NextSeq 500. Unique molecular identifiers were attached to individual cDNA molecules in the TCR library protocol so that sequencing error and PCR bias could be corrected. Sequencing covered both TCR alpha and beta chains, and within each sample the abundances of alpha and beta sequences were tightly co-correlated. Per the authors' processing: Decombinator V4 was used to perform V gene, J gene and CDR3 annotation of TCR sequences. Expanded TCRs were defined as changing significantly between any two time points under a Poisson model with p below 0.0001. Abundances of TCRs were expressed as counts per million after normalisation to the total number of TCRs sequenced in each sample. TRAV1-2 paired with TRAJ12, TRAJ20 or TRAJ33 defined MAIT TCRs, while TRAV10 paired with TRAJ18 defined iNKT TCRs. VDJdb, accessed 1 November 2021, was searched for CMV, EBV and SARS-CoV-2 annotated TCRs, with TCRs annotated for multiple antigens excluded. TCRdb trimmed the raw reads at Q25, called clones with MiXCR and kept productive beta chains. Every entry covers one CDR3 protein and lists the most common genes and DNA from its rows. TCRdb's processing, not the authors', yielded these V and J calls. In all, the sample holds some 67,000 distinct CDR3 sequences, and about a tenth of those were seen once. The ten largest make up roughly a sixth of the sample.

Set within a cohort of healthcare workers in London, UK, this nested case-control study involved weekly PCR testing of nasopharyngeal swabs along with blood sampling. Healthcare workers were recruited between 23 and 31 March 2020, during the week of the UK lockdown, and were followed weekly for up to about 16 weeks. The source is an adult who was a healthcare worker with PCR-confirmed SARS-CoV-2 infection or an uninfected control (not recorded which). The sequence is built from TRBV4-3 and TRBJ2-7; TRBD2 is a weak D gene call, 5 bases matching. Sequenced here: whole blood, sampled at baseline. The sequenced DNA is TGCGCCAGCAGCCCAGGACTTACCTACGAGCAGTACTTC. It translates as CASSPGLTYEQYF.